The clone carrying this T cell receptor beta chain was found once. This specimen belongs to a study of blood T cell repertoires in COVID-19. For the study at large: The cDNA or gDNA used as material had been derived from T cells, B-cell-depleted T cells, or PBMCs.

Within 2 weeks before study entry, exposed participants met a COVID-19 case. The ends lost 5 bases at V and 8 bases at J; junction bases unmatched: 7. The CDR3 loop spans 13 amino acids. TCRdb keeps only in-frame clones here, not all; method: immunoSEQ multiplex PCR. Here the sample spans around 400,000 clones, about nine tenths being singletons. The source material was PBMCs or T cells enriched from blood (not recorded which). The TCR was taken from a middle-aged woman who had been exposed to COVID-19. V is TRBV12-3 or TRBV12-4 and J is TRBJ1-1, with 8 nucleotides matching TRBD1. CDR3 loop: CASSPYRGAEAFF. The CDR3 region has the DNA TGTGCCAGCAGTCCATACAGGGGGGCCGAAGCTTTCTTT.